The 14 T cell receptor beta chains presented below share a single source sample, sequenced in a study of Graves' ophthalmopathy and Graves' hyperthyroidism (dated by TCRdb to about 2018). Sequencing took place on an Illumina HiSeq 2000. For repertoire sequencing, TCR beta CDR3 regions were amplified from RNA transcripts. A first-round RT-PCR used HTBI primers with the Qiagen OneStep RT-PCR kit, followed by a second-round multiplex PCR, size selection and purification. The public reads were run again by TCRdb, first through fastp at Q25 and then through MiXCR, and only productive beta chains were kept. Duplicate CDR3 protein sequences are folded into a single record with the most common DNA and genes. The sample includes over 500,000 distinct CDR3 sequences, with about 24% observed a single time. The top ten clonotypes cover approximately 6.5% of the sample. The source material was peripheral blood. Receptor source: a woman between 18 and 30 years old with stable Graves' hyperthyroidism. Some clones in this sample may be carry-over from other donors' samples. Donor details come from another sample of the same person, matched by shared clones.

This clonotype was seen more than once but under ten times. The genes are TRBV19 and TRBJ1-2; possible D gene TRBD1, 6 bases. Trimming cost V 9 bases and J 10 bases, with 21 bases left between them. The CDR3 runs to 13 residues. CDR1 and CDR2 from the germline V gene are LNHDA and SQIVND (reference sequence). In nucleotides, the CDR3 is TGTGCCAGCCGCTCCCAGGGGAAGGTGAACTACACCTTC. Residues: CASRSQGKVNYTF.

V usage is TRBV12-3 or TRBV12-4 and J usage is TRBJ1-3; TRBD1 is a possible D gene (5 bases). This CDR3 is 14 amino acids long. The V end was cut by 6 bases, the J end by 8 bases, with 17 bases between. CDR3 amino acids: CASRQGAGGDTIYF. The CDR3 region has the DNA TGTGCCAGCAGGCAGGGAGCCGGTGGGGACACCATATATTTT.

In this sample, this clonotype turned up many times. The chain couples TRBV6-2 or TRBV6-3 to TRBJ2-7, with D perhaps matching TRBD1 (5 bases). Per germline, CDR1 MNHEY and CDR2 SVGEGT. V shed 4 bases and J shed 8 bases, with 12 bases lying between them. The CDR3 is 12 residues long. For the CDR3, the DNA is TGTGCCAGCAGTTTCGAAGGGGTCCAGCAGTACTTC. Residues: CASSFEGVQQYF.

At least ten counts were recorded for this clonotype. The chain uses TRBV6-1 and TRBJ2-2; D may be TRBD2 (5 bases). With 2 bases removed from V and 4 bases from J, the gap between germline ends came to 11 bases. The CDR3 runs 15 residues. In germline, CDR1 is MNHNS, CDR2 SASEGT. The chain's CDR3 is CASSELWRSTGELFF. The DNA of the CDR3 is TGTGCCAGCAGTGAATTATGGAGGAGCACCGGGGAGCTGTTTTTT.

This clonotype was detected ten times or more. V and J are TRBV25-1 and TRBJ2-5; D gene ambiguous. Germline CDR1 MGHDK, CDR2 SYGVNS. The CDR3 totals 14 residues. V was pared by 4 bases and J by 2 bases, with 11 bases between. CDR3 sequence: CASSAPTLQETQYF. The CDR3 coding sequence is TGTGCCAGCAGTGCCCCGACACTTCAAGAGACCCAGTACTTC. The full variable domain, its missing parts supplied by reference TRBV25-1 and TRBJ2-5, is EADIYQTPRYLVIGTGKKITLECSQTMGHDKMYWYQQDPGMELHLIHYSYGVNSTEKGDLSSESTVSRIRTEHFPLTLESARPSHTSQYLCASSAPTLQETQYFGPGTRLLVL.

The CDR3: CASRQGGEAFF. The CDR3 nucleotides read TGTGCCAGTAGACAGGGCGGTGAAGCTTTCTTT. This sequence joins TRBV19 and TRBJ1-1; TRBD1 might be the D (6 bases). The CDR3 extends over 11 amino acids. The germline V gene encodes CDR1 LNHDA and CDR2 SQIVND (reference sequence). V was trimmed by 6 bases and J by 7 bases, leaving 9 bases between them.

This clonotype was picked up many times. The CDR3, as DNA: TGTGCCAGCAGTGCAGGACAGGGGAGTCGAAACATTCAGTACTTC. Its protein is CASSAGQGSRNIQYF. This chain joins TRBV2 and TRBJ2-4, with 9 nucleotides matching TRBD1. CDR3 length: 15 residues. Trimming at V came to 4 bases and at J to 6 bases, leaving 7 bases not matched to a gene. In germline, CDR1 is SNHLY, CDR2 FYNNEI. Combining the CDR3 with reference TRBV2 and TRBJ2-4 gives the whole variable domain EPEVTQTPSHQVTQMGQEVILRCVPISNHLYFYWYRQILGQKVEFLVSFYNNEISEKSEIFDDQFSVERPDGSNFTLKIRSTKLEDSAMYFCASSAGQGSRNIQYFGAGTRLSVL.

The table lists this clonotype with many counts. The V call is TRBV15, the J call TRBJ2-5; D uncertain. Trimming took off 0 bases at V and 5 bases at J, with 13 bases between the two ends. Germline lookup yields CDR1 LNHNV and CDR2 YYDKDF (reference sequence). The CDR3 length is 15 residues. CDR3 bases: TGTGCCACCAGCAGAGATCTCTCGGCTTCGGAGACCCAGTACTTC. This codes for CATSRDLSASETQYF. Variable domain in full (rest from reference TRBV15 and TRBJ2-5): DAMVIQNPRYQVTQFGKPVTLSCSQTLNHNVMYWYQQKSSQAPKLLFHYYDKDFNNEADTPDNFQSRRPNTSFCFLDIRSPGLGDTAMYLCATSRDLSASETQYFGPGTRLLVL.

This clonotype was picked up many times. This chain links TRBV11-2 with TRBJ2-6; perhaps D is TRBD1 or TRBD2 (5 bases each). Trimming cost V 7 bases and J 0 bases, with 19 bases left between them. Germline CDR1 is SGHAT and CDR2 is FQNNGV. The CDR3 consists of 18 residues. Here the CDR3 DNA reads TGTGCCAGCACCGAACGGGGCCGAAGGGTCTCTGGGGCCAACGTCCTGACTTTC. This translates into CASTERGRRVSGANVLTF.

The V and J genes are TRBV30 and TRBJ2-6; D uncertain. V was shortened by 3 bases and J by 0 bases, with 6 bases between the two germline ends. The CDR3 totals 14 residues. Germline V gene sequence: CDR1 GTSNPN, CDR2 SVGIG (reference sequence). CDR3 nucleotide sequence: TGTGCCTGGAGAGACTTCTCTGGGGCCAACGTCCTGACTTTC. Protein product: CAWRDFSGANVLTF. The full variable domain, in which reference TRBV30 and TRBJ2-6 provide the parts outside the CDR3, is SQTIHQWPATLVQPVGSPLSLECTVEGTSNPNLYWYRQAAGRGLQLLFYSVGIGQISSEVPQNLSASRPQDRQFILSSKKLLLSDSGFYLCAWRDFSGANVLTFGAGSRLTVL.

The chain has TRBV28 and TRBJ2-7; the D gene could be TRBD1 or TRBD2 (5 bases each). From germline, CDR1 is MDHEN and CDR2 SYDVKM. This CDR3 comprises 13 residues. The ends were cut back, 4 bases at V and 3 bases at J, with 10 bases in the middle. CDR3 sequence (DNA): TGTGCCAGCAGTTGGGGGAGACTCTACGAGCAGTACTTC. Translated, it gives CASSWGRLYEQYF.

The chain is built from TRBV6-1 and TRBJ1-1; D not resolved. Trimming removed 8 bases from V and 4 bases from J, with 17 bases in between. The CDR3 totals 14 residues. Per the germline V gene, CDR1 is MNHNS and CDR2 is SASEGT. For the CDR3, the DNA is TGTGCCAGCGCCAGGAGGCAGTTCGGCACTGAAGCTTTCTTT. It translates to CASARRQFGTEAFF.

This clonotype was counted many times. V gene TRBV12-3 or TRBV12-4 combines with J gene TRBJ2-7; perhaps TRBD1 as D (6 bases). V lost 6 bases and J lost 1, with 16 bases in between. This CDR3 is 15 amino acids long. The CDR3 DNA follows: TGTGCCAGCAGAGCAAGGGGGTTACGATCCTACGAGCAGTACTTC. Its protein product is CASRARGLRSYEQYF.

This clonotype was counted at least ten times. This sequence joins TRBV20-1 and TRBJ1-2, with TRBD1 matching over 7 bases. The V and J ends lost 2 bases and 8 bases, in that order; junction bases with no gene match: 8. The CDR3 has 13 residues. CDR1 and CDR2 (germline): DFQATT, SNEGSKA (reference sequence). The CDR3: CSARPDRVNGYTF. The CDR3 DNA is TGCAGTGCTAGACCCGACAGGGTAAACGGCTACACCTTC.